This T cell receptor (beta chain) was retrieved from a study of blood T cell repertoires in COVID-19. V was shortened by 6 bases and J by 0 bases, with 9 bases between the two germline ends. The CDR3 contains 13 residues. Germline-derived CDR1 and CDR2 are SGHTA and FQGNSA. Recruitment covered about two dozen US areas and drew participants whose ages spanned about 18 to 100 years. This clone was counted a few times. Per the original data handling: Amplified reference gene primers provided the basis for estimating nucleated cell counts. The method was immunoSEQ multiplex PCR; TCRdb's version includes in-frame clones alone and lacks a portion of them. The V and J calls and clone size were taken over from that table, and D and trimming were inferred from the DNA. The table has 200,000 to 250,000 clones, 82% seen once.

This rearrangement joins TRBV7-2 to TRBJ2-7; D uncertain. The clonotype comes from a woman aged 55-69 years who had recovered from COVID-19. Sequenced sample: PBMCs or T cells enriched from blood (not recorded which). CDR3 DNA: TGTGCCAGCAGAGCAGGTTCCTCCTACGAGCAGTACTTC. It codes for CASRAGSSYEQYF.